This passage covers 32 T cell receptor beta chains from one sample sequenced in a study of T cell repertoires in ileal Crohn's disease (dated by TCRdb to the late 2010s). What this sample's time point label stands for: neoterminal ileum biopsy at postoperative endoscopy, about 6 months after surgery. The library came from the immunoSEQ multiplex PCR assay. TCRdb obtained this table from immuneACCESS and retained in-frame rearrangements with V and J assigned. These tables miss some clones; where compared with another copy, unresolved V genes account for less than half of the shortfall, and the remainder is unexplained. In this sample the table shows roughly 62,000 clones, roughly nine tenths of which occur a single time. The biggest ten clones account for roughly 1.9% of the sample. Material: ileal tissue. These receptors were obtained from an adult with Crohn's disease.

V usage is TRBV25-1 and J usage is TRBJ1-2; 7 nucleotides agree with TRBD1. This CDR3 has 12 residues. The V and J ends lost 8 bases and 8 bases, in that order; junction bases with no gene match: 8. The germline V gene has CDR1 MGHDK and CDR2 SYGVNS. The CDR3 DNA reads TGTGCCAGCGATAGGACAGGAGGAGGCTACACCTTC. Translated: CASDRTGGGYTF.

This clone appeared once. CDR3 sequence: CASSSYPGISNQPQHF. Here the CDR3 DNA reads TGTGCCAGCAGTTCTTACCCAGGGATTAGCAATCAGCCCCAGCATTTT. V is TRBV28 and J is TRBJ1-5, with D tentatively TRBD1 (5 bases). The CDR3 is made up of 16 amino acids. V dropped 4 bases and J dropped 0 bases, with 13 bases sitting between them. In germline, CDR1 is MDHEN, CDR2 SYDVKM.

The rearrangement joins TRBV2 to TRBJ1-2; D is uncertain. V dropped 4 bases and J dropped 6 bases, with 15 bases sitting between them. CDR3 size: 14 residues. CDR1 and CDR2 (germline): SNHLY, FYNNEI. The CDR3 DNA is TGTGCCAGCAGTGTGTCGTCAGTTCATAATGGCTACACCTTC. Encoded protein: CASSVSSVHNGYTF. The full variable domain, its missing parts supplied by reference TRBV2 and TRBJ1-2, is EPEVTQTPSHQVTQMGQEVILRCVPISNHLYFYWYRQILGQKVEFLVSFYNNEISEKSEIFDDQFSVERPDGSNFTLKIRSTKLEDSAMYFCASSVSSVHNGYTFGSGTRLTVV.

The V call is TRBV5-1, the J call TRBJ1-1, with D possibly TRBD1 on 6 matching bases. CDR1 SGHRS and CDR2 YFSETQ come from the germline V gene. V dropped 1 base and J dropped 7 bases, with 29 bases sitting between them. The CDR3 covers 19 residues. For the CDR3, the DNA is TGCGCCAGCAGCTTGAGATACCCAGGGGACGTTCCGATCACCTATGAAGCTTTCTTT. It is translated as CASSLRYPGDVPITYEAFF.

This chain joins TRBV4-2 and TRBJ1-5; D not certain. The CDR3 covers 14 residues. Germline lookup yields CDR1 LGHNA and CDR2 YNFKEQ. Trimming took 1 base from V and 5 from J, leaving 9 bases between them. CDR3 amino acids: CASSQGSPDQPQHF. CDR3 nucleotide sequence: TGTGCCAGCAGCCAAGGGAGCCCTGATCAGCCCCAGCATTTT.

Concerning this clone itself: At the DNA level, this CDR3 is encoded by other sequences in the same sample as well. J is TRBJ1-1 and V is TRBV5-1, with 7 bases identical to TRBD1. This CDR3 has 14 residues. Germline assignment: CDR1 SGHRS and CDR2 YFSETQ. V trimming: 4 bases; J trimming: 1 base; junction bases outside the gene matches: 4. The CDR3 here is CASSLGTANTEAFF. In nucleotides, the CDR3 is TGCGCCAGCAGCCTCGGGACAGCGAACACTGAAGCTTTCTTT.

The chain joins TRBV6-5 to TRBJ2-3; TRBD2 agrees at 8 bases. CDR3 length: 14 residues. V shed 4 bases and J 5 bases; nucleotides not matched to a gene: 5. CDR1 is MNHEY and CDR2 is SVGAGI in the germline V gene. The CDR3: CASSFRTSLDTQYF. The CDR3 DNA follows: TGTGCCAGCAGTTTCCGGACTAGCCTAGATACGCAGTATTTT.

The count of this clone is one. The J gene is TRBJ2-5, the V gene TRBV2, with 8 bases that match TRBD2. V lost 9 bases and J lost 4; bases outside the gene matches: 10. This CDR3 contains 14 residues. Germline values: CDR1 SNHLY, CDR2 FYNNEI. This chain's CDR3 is CARGALAGIETQYF. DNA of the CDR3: TGTGCCAGAGGGGCCTTAGCGGGAATAGAGACCCAGTACTTC. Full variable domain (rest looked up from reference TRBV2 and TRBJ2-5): EPEVTQTPSHQVTQMGQEVILRCVPISNHLYFYWYRQILGQKVEFLVSFYNNEISEKSEIFDDQFSVERPDGSNFTLKIRSTKLEDSAMYFCARGALAGIETQYFGPGTRLLVL.

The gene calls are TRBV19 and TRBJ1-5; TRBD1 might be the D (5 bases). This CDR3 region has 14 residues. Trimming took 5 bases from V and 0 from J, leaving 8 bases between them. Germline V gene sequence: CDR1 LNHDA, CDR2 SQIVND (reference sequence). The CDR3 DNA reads TGTGCCAGTAGTCCCAGGGATAGCAATCAGCCCCAGCATTTT. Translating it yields CASSPRDSNQPQHF. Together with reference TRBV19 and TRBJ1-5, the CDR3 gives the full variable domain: DGGITQSPKYLFRKEGQNVTLSCEQNLNHDAMYWYRQDPGQGLRLIYYSQIVNDFQKGDIAEGYSVSREKKESFPLTVTSAQKNPTAFYLCASSPRDSNQPQHFGDGTRLSIL.

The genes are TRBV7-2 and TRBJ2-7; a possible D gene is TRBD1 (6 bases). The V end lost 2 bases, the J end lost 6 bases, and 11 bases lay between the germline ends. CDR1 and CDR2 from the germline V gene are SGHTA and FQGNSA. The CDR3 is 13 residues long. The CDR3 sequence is CASSLPAGVEQYF. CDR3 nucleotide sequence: TGTGCCAGCAGCTTACCTGCAGGGGTCGAGCAGTACTTC.

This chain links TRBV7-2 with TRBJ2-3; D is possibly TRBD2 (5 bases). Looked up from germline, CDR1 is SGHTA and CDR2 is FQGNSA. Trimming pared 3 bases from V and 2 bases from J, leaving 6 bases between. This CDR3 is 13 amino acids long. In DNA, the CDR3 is TGTGCCAGCAGCTTGGACTTCACAGATACGCAGTATTTT. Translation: CASSLDFTDTQYF. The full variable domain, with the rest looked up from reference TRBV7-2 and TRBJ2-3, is GAGVSQSPSNKVTEKGKDVELRCDPISGHTALYWYRQSLGQGLEFLIYFQGNSAPDKSGLPSDRFSAERTGGSVSTLTIQRTQQEDSAVYLCASSLDFTDTQYFGPGTRLTVL.

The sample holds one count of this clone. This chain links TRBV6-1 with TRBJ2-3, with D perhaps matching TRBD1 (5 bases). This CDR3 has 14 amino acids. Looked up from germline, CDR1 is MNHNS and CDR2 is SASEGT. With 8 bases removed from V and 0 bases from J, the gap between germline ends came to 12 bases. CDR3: CASLEGASTDTQYF. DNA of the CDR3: TGTGCCAGCCTAGAAGGGGCCAGCACAGATACGCAGTATTTT.

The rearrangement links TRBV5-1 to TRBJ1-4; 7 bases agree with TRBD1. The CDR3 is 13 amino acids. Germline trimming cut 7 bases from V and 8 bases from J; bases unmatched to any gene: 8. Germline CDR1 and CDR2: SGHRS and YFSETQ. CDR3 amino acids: CASATGVEEKLFF. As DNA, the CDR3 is TGCGCCAGCGCTACAGGGGTAGAGGAAAAACTGTTTTTT.

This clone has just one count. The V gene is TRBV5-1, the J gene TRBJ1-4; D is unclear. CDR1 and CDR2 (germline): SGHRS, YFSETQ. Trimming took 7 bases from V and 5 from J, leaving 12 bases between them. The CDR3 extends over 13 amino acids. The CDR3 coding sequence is TGCGCCAGCTCTAAGGGAGGGAATGAAAAACTGTTTTTT. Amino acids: CASSKGGNEKLFF.

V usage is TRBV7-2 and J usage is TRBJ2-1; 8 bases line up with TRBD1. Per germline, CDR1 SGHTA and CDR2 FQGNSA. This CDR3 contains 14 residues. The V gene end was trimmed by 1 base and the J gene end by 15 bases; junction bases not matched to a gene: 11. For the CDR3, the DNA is TGTGCCAGCAGCTTAGGGACAGGGAGGTCGGCCGCGTTCTTC. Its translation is CASSLGTGRSAAFF. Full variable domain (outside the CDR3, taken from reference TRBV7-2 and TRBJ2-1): GAGVSQSPSNKVTEKGKDVELRCDPISGHTALYWYRQSLGQGLEFLIYFQGNSAPDKSGLPSDRFSAERTGGSVSTLTIQRTQQEDSAVYLCASSLGTGRSAAFFGPGTRLTVL.

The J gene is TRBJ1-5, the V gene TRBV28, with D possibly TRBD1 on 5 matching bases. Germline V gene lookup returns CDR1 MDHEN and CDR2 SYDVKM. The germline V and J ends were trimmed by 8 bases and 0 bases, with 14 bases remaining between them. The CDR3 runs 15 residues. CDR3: CASVNGGTSNQPQHF. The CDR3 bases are TGTGCCAGCGTGAATGGGGGGACTAGCAATCAGCCCCAGCATTTT.

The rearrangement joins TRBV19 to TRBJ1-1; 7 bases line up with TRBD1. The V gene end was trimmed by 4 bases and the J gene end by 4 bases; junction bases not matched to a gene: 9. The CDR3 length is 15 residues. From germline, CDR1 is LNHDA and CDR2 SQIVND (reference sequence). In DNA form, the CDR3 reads TGTGCCAGTAGTACCCCGACGACAGGGAGCACTGAAGCTTTCTTT. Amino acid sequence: CASSTPTTGSTEAFF. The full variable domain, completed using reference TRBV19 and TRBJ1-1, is DGGITQSPKYLFRKEGQNVTLSCEQNLNHDAMYWYRQDPGQGLRLIYYSQIVNDFQKGDIAEGYSVSREKKESFPLTVTSAQKNPTAFYLCASSTPTTGSTEAFFGQGTRLTVV.

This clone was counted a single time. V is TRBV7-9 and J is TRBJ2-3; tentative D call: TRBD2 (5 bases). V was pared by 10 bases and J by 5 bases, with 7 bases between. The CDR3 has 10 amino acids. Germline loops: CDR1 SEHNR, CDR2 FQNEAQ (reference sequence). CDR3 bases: TGTGCCACCGGAGGAGATACGCAGTATTTT. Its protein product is CATGGDTQYF.

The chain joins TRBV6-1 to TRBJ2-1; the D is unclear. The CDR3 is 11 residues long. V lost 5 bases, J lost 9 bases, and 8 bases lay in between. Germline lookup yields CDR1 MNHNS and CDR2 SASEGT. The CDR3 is CASSNGPEQFF. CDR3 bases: TGTGCCAGCAGTAATGGGCCTGAGCAGTTCTTC.

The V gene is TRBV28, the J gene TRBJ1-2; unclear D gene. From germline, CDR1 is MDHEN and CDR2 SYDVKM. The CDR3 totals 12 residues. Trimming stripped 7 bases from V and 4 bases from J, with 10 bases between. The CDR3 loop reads CASNILSYGYTF. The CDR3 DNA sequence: TGTGCCAGCAACATACTATCCTATGGCTACACCTTC.

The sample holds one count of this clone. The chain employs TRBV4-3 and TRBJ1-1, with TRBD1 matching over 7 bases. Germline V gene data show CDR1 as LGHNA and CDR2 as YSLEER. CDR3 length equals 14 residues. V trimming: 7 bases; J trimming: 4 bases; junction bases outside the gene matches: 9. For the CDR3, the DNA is TGCGCCAGCACCCCTGAGGGGGCTGGCACTGAAGCTTTCTTT. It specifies CASTPEGAGTEAFF.

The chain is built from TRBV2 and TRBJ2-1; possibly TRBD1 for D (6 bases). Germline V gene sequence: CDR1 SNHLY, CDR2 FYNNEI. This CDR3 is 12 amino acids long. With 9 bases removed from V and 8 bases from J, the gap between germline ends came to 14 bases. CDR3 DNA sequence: TGTGCCAGTACACAGGGACCCTATGAGCAGTTCTTC. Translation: CASTQGPYEQFF.

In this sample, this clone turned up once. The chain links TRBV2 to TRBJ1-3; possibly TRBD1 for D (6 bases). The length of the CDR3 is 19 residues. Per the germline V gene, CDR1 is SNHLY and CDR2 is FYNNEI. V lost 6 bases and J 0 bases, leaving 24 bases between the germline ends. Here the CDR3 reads CASRGLTGKQRSSGNTIYF. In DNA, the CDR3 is TGTGCCAGCAGGGGTCTCACAGGGAAACAGCGGAGCTCTGGAAACACCATATATTTT.

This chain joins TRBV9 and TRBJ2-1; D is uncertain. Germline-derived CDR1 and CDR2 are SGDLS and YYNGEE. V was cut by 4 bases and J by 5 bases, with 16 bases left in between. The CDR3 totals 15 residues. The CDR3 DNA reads TGTGCCAGCAGCCCAACGGTAGTTACTGACAATGAGCAGTTCTTC. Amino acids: CASSPTVVTDNEQFF.

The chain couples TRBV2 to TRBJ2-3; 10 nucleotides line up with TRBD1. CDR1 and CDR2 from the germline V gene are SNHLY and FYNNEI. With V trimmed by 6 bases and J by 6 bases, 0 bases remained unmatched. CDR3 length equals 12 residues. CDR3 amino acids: CASRTGGDTQYF. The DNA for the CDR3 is TGTGCCAGCAGGACAGGGGGCGATACGCAGTATTTT.

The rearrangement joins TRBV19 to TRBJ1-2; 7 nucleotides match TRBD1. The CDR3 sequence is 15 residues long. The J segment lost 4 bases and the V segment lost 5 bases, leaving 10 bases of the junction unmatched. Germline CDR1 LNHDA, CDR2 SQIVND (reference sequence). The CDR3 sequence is CASSDNRGGSYGYTF. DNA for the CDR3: TGTGCCAGTAGTGACAACAGGGGCGGGTCCTATGGCTACACCTTC. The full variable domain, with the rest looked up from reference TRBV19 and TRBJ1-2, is DGGITQSPKYLFRKEGQNVTLSCEQNLNHDAMYWYRQDPGQGLRLIYYSQIVNDFQKGDIAEGYSVSREKKESFPLTVTSAQKNPTAFYLCASSDNRGGSYGYTFGSGTRLTVV.

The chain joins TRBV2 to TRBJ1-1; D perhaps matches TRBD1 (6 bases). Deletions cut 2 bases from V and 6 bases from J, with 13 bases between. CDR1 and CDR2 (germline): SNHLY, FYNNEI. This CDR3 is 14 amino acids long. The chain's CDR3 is CASSEWPPGAEAFF. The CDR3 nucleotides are TGTGCCAGCAGTGAATGGCCCCCAGGGGCTGAAGCTTTCTTT.

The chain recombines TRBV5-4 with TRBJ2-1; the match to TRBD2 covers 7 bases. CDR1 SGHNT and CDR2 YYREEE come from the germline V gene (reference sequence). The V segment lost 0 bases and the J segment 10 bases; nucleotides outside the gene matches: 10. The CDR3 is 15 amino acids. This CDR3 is CASSLGGGSAPEQFF. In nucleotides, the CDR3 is TGTGCCAGCAGCTTGGGGGGGGGTAGCGCCCCGGAGCAGTTCTTC.

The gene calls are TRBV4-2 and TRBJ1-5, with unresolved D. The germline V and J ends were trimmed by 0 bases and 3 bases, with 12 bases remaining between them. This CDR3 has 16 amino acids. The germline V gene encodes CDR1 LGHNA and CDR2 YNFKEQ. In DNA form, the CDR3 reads TGTGCCAGCAGCCAAGATACGTCAGGTTTCAATCAGCCCCAGCATTTT. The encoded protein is CASSQDTSGFNQPQHF.

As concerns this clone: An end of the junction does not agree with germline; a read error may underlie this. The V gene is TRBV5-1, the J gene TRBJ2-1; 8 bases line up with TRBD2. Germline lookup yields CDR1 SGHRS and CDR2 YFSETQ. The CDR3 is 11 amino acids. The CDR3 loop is CASSSGTSVIF. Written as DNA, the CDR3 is TGCGCCAGCAGCTCCGGGACTAGTGTGATCTTC.

Here the CDR3 DNA reads TGTGCCATCAGACAAAACAATGAGCAGTTCTTC. It translates to CAIRQNNEQFF. The V and J genes are TRBV10-3 and TRBJ2-1; D remains ambiguous. In germline, CDR1 is ENHRY, CDR2 SYGVKD. V was clipped by 6 bases and J by 5 bases, with 5 bases between them. The length of the CDR3 is 11 residues.

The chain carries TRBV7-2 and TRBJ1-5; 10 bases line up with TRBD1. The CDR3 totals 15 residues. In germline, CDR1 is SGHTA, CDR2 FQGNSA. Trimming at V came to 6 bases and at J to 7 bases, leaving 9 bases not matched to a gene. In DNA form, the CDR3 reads TGTGCCAGCAGTAAAGACAGGGGGCTCGGGCAGCCCCAGCATTTT. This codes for CASSKDRGLGQPQHF.